The entry that follows covers one T cell receptor beta chain sequence. The antigen is not known. This record comes from a study of OX40 agonist ivuxolimab in advanced cancers. In the study overall: Each patient was given ivuxolimab into a vein every 2 weeks, at 0.01 to 10 mg/kg.

The method was immunoSEQ multiplex PCR; TCRdb's version includes in-frame clones alone and lacks a portion of them. The sample shows more than 20,000 clones, 88% of them seen only once. Study outcomes and limitations: Clones of CD4+ and CD8+ blood T cells grew by week 6 at doses of 0.1 to 3.0 mg/kg. The work left the antigen specificity of expanded peripheral T cells undetermined.

Individuals having autoimmune disease history or systemic immunosuppression were not enrolled. The sample here was CD4+ or CD8+ T cells sorted from blood, taken in a trial of the OX40 agonist ivuxolimab. The TCR sequence derives from an adult with an advanced solid tumor such as melanoma, head and neck, liver or kidney cancer.

The chain's CDR3 is CASSLYDYEQYF. DNA for the CDR3: TGCGCCAGCAGCTTGTATGACTACGAGCAGTACTTC. The genes are TRBV5-1 and TRBJ2-7; D gene ambiguous. Deletions cut 1 base from V and 3 bases from J, with 5 bases between. The germline V gene encodes CDR1 SGHRS and CDR2 YFSETQ. The CDR3 consists of 12 residues.